This is a list of T cell receptor beta chains from one sample in a study of CD8+ T cells in alopecia areata. Libraries were prepared by immunoSEQ multiplex PCR; TCRdb keeps only in-frame clonotypes and omits some of them. The table records 150,000 to 200,000 clones, roughly 60% of them present only once. Sequenced material: CD4+ T cells sorted from blood, taken at week 0. All receptors derive from a human donor with alopecia areata. Each CDR3 is given with its conserved first and last residue. The D gene is left open where the match is weak. The size entry is marked missing in some rows and otherwise reads once, few, many or a size class.

CDR3 protein | CDR3 DNA | clone size | J gene | D gene | V gene
CASSYSPGGDTQYF | TGTGCCAGCAGTTACAGTCCGGGGGGCGATACGCAGTATTTT | - | TRBJ2-3 | - | TRBV6-5
CATSRDPPGASSSYEQYF | TGTGCCACCAGCAGAGATCCCCCGGGTGCGTCCAGCTCCTACGAGCAGTACTTC | few | TRBJ2-7 | - | TRBV15
CASSLGPAGIDQPQHF | TGCGCCAGCAGCTTGGGCCCCGCAGGGATAGACCAGCCCCAGCATTTT | - | TRBJ1-5 | - | TRBV5-1
CASSPDYWDRGFF | TGCGCCAGCAGCCCCGATTATTGGGACCGGGGGTTCTTC | - | TRBJ2-1 | - | TRBV5-1
CASSPMGGTYEQYF | TGTGCCAGCAGCCCAATGGGGGGTACCTACGAGCAGTACTTC | once | TRBJ2-7 | - | TRBV11-2
CASSRGGLAEYNEQFF | TGCGCCAGCAGCCGAGGGGGACTAGCGGAATACAATGAGCAGTTCTTC | - | TRBJ2-1 | TRBD2 | TRBV5-1
CSVKEQGTNSPLHF | TGCAGCGTGAAAGAACAGGGAACTAATTCACCCCTCCACTTT | few | TRBJ1-6 | - | TRBV29-1
CSVTMASGGTYEQYF | TGCAGCGTTACCATGGCAAGCGGGGGAACCTACGAGCAGTACTTC | few | TRBJ2-7 | TRBD2 | TRBV29-1
CASSSGLHTGELFF | TGCGCCAGCAGCTCTGGACTGCACACCGGGGAGCTGTTTTTT | - | TRBJ2-2 | - | TRBV5-1
CSVSQGNEQYF | TGCAGCGTTTCACAGGGGAACGAGCAGTACTTC | once | TRBJ2-7 | TRBD1 | TRBV29-1
CAWSLLALGAYGYTF | TGTGCCTGGAGCCTATTAGCGTTGGGGGCCTATGGCTACACCTTC | - | TRBJ1-2 | - | TRBV30
CASSQDYTFSYNEQFF | TGTGCCAGCAGCCAAGATTACACATTTTCGTACAATGAGCAGTTCTTC | - | TRBJ2-1 | - | TRBV14
CSVDPRNTGELFF | TGCAGCGTTGACCCCAGGAACACCGGGGAGCTGTTTTTT | - | TRBJ2-2 | - | TRBV29-1
CASRDVSYGYTF | TGTGCCAGCAGAGATGTGAGCTATGGCTACACCTTC | - | TRBJ1-2 | - | TRBV6-5
CASSVSFGVSGANVLTF | TGTGCCAGCAGCGTTAGCTTCGGGGTTTCTGGGGCCAACGTCCTGACTTTC | - | TRBJ2-6 | - | TRBV9
CASSLGPSGRNTEAFF | TGCGCCAGCAGCTTGGGACCCTCAGGGAGGAACACTGAAGCTTTCTTT | few | TRBJ1-1 | - | TRBV5-1
CAWSEYGHLNTEAFF | TGTGCCTGGAGTGAGTATGGACATCTGAACACTGAAGCTTTCTTT | - | TRBJ1-1 | - | TRBV30
CSVGGIHEQFF | TGCAGCGTTGGAGGGATCCATGAGCAGTTCTTC | - | TRBJ2-1 | - | TRBV29-1
CSVEAQGNYGYTF | TGCAGCGTTGAAGCACAGGGGAACTATGGCTACACCTTC | few | TRBJ1-2 | TRBD1 | TRBV29-1
CASSTGPPYKAFF | TGTGCCAGCAGCACAGGGCCACCATATAAAGCTTTCTTT | few | TRBJ1-1 | - | TRBV7-9
CASSLSRETQYF | TGTGCCAGCAGTTTATCAAGGGAGACCCAGTACTTC | - | TRBJ2-5 | - | TRBV27
CSVAVSGELFF | TGCAGCGTTGCTGTATCGGGGGAGCTGTTTTTT | - | TRBJ2-2 | - | TRBV29-1
CASRRQTQETQYF | TGTGCCAGCAGACGACAGACTCAAGAGACCCAGTACTTC | - | TRBJ2-5 | - | TRBV27
CSVEDPGLAAFF | TGCAGCGTTGAAGATCCAGGGTTGGCGGCTTTCTTT | - | TRBJ1-1 | - | TRBV29-1
CASSPLTGIEQYF | TGTGCCAGCTCACCATTGACAGGGATCGAGCAGTACTTC | - | TRBJ2-7 | TRBD1 | TRBV18
CASSLDAGGYEQYF | TGTGCCAGCAGCTTAGATGCGGGGGGCTACGAGCAGTACTTC | - | TRBJ2-7 | TRBD2 | TRBV7-6
CSARRETFTDTQYF | TGCAGCGCTAGACGTGAGACCTTCACAGATACGCAGTATTTT | few | TRBJ2-3 | - | TRBV29-1
CSALVTTYGYTF | TGCAGCGCTCTTGTTACAACCTATGGCTACACCTTC | - | TRBJ1-2 | - | TRBV29-1
CATAPTGGDNQPQHF | TGTGCCACCGCTCCGACAGGAGGGGATAATCAGCCCCAGCATTTT | - | TRBJ1-5 | - | TRBV27
CASRGGGTDTQYF | TGTGCCAGCCGCGGGGGTGGCACAGATACGCAGTATTTT | - | TRBJ2-3 | TRBD2 | TRBV6-5
CASSLRRTGDLMGLDTF | TGTGCCAGCTCACTTCGCCGGACAGGCGATTTGATGGGGCTGGACACCTTC | - | TRBJ1-2 | TRBD1 | TRBV18
CASSGTAKETQYF | TGCGCCAGCAGCGGGACAGCCAAAGAGACCCAGTACTTC | - | TRBJ2-5 | TRBD1 | TRBV5-1
CSVQLQTGNTIYF | TGCAGCGTACAACTCCAGACTGGAAACACCATATATTTT | - | TRBJ1-3 | - | TRBV29-1
CASSLGPSRVTQYF | TGTGCCAGCAGCTTAGGGCCCAGTCGGGTGACCCAGTACTTC | - | TRBJ2-5 | - | TRBV11-2
CASSFIGGRNEQYF | TGTGCCAGCAGCTTTATCGGGGGACGGAACGAGCAGTACTTC | - | TRBJ2-7 | - | TRBV13
CASSFRTGELFF | TGTGCCAGCAGCTTTCGAACCGGGGAGCTGTTTTTT | - | TRBJ2-2 | - | TRBV7-9
CSVALARGAEQYF | TGCAGCGTTGCGTTGGCTAGAGGTGCCGAGCAGTACTTC | - | TRBJ2-7 | - | TRBV29-1
CSVSAGTGLTDTQYF | TGCAGCGTTTCAGCCGGGACAGGTCTCACAGATACGCAGTATTTT | - | TRBJ2-3 | TRBD1 | TRBV29-1
CAWTVSTGRSTDTQYF | TGTGCCTGGACTGTATCGACAGGTCGCAGCACAGATACGCAGTATTTT | - | TRBJ2-3 | - | TRBV30